This T cell receptor beta chain comes out of a study of blood T cell repertoires in COVID-19. The repertoire was sequenced with immunoSEQ multiplex PCR; TCRdb's copy has only in-frame clones and lacks some. The table has about 64,000 clones, roughly three quarters seen once; the top ten hold approximately 15%. The CDR3 covers 14 residues. Trimming cost V 0 bases and J 3 bases, with 8 bases left between them. Germline CDR1 reads SGHRS; CDR2 reads YFSETQ. This clonotype was obtained from a man aged 55 to 70 with COVID-19, enrolled during active disease. The sample taken for sequencing was peripheral blood. The rearrangement links TRBV5-1 to TRBJ2-3, with no clear D. CDR3 DNA sequence: TGCGCCAGCAGCTTGGTCAGAGGTACAGATACGCAGTATTTT. Translated, it gives CASSLVRGTDTQYF.